This passage covers 8 T cell receptor beta chains from one sample sequenced in a study of T-cell reconstitution after alpha-beta-depleted transplantation in children. Unique molecular identifiers were incorporated when the TCRbeta library was constructed. TCRdb re-called the PCR reads with MiXCR, one entry per CDR3 protein. The table lists some 200,000 distinct CDR3 sequences, roughly 15% of them singletons, with approximately 13% in the top ten. The specimen comprised PBMCs from the stem cell graft donor, sampled from the stem cell graft. The receptors stem from a human donor who donated a stem cell graft to a child with acute lymphoblastic leukemia.

In its sample, this clonotype was seen many times. The rearrangement uses TRBV12-3 or TRBV12-4 and TRBJ2-5; D possibly matches TRBD1 or TRBD2 (6 bases each). The V end lost 6 bases, the J end lost 1 base, and 12 bases lay between the germline ends. This CDR3 has 14 amino acids. Here the CDR3 reads CASSRGPSQETQYF. The CDR3 nucleotides are TGTGCCAGCAGCCGGGGGCCATCCCAAGAGACCCAGTACTTC.

This clonotype was counted ten times or more. The chain combines TRBV6-1 with TRBJ2-2, with 9 bases matching TRBD1. Germline V lookup: CDR1 MNHNS, CDR2 SASEGT. The CDR3 consists of 14 residues. V trimming: 6 bases; J trimming: 7 bases; junction bases outside the gene matches: 6. The DNA for the CDR3 is TGTGCCAGCAGCACCGGGACAGGGAACGGGGAGCTGTTTTTT. Its translation: CASSTGTGNGELFF.

The chain uses TRBV12-3 or TRBV12-4 and TRBJ1-1; no clear D. Trimming stripped 3 bases from V and 3 bases from J, with 8 bases between. The CDR3 extends over 13 amino acids. The DNA of the CDR3 is TGTGCCAGCAGTTTGATGGGTTACACTGAAGCTTTCTTT. Translated: CASSLMGYTEAFF.

This clonotype was seen ten or more times. V and J are TRBV20-1 and TRBJ2-3, with a possible D match to TRBD2 (5 bases). Germline V gene sequence: CDR1 DFQATT, CDR2 SNEGSKA (reference sequence). Trimming pared 5 bases from V and 3 bases from J, leaving 6 bases between. This CDR3 is built from 11 residues. CDR3 sequence (DNA): TGCAGTGCTGAGGGTACAGATACGCAGTATTTT. As protein: CSAEGTDTQYF.

This clonotype was detected many times. The CDR3 nucleotides are TGTGCCAGCAGCCTAGGGACAGGCGTTGTTTTCTCTAGAGCTTTCTTT. Its translation: CASSLGTGVVFSRAFF. The genes are TRBV5-6 and TRBJ1-1; 8 nucleotides match TRBD1. After removal of 4 bases from V and 10 bases from J, the junction contained 18 bases not matched to a gene. Germline CDR1 SGHDT, CDR2 YYEEEE. CDR3 length: 16 amino acids.

This clonotype was seen repeatedly, ten times or more. The chain employs TRBV20-1 and TRBJ2-1, with a possible D match to TRBD1 (6 bases). V was cut by 3 bases and J by 5 bases, with 8 bases left in between. The germline CDR1 and CDR2 sequences are DFQATT and SNEGSKA (reference sequence). This CDR3 region has 12 residues. CDR3 residues: CSASQGNNEQFF. CDR3 DNA: TGCAGTGCTAGCCAGGGGAACAATGAGCAGTTCTTC.

This chain links TRBV9 with TRBJ1-2, with 8 positions matching TRBD1. The V gene end was trimmed by 3 bases and the J gene end by 0 bases; junction bases not matched to a gene: 4. The CDR3 loop spans 15 amino acids. From germline, CDR1 is SGDLS and CDR2 YYNGEE. In DNA, the CDR3 is TGTGCCAGCAGCGCGGGACAGGCTACTAACTATGGCTACACCTTC. This gives the protein CASSAGQATNYGYTF.

Ten or more counts support this clonotype. The CDR3 bases are TGTGCCATCAGCGACCTGACAGGGGGGGATGGCTACACCTTC. Residues: CAISDLTGGDGYTF. The chain employs TRBV10-3 and TRBJ1-2; 9 bases align to TRBD1. The length of the CDR3 is 14 residues. The germline V gene encodes CDR1 ENHRY and CDR2 SYGVKD. J was trimmed by 6 bases and V by 6 bases; bases with no gene match: 8.